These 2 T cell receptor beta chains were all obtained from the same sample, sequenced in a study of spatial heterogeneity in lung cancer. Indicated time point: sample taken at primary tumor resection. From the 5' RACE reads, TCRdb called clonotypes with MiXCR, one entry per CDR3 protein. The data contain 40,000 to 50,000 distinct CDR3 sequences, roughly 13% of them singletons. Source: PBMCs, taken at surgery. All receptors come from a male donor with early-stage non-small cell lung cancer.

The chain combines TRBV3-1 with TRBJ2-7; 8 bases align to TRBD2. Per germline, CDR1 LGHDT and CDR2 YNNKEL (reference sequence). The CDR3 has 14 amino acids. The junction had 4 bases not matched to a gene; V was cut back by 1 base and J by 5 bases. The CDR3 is CASSQVGLADEQYF. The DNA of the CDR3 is TGTGCCAGCAGCCAAGTCGGACTAGCAGACGAGCAGTACTTC.

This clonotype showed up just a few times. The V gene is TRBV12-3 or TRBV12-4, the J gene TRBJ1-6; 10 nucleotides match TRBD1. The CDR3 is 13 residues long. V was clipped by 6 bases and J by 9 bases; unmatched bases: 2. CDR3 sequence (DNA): TGTGCCAGCAGCTGGGACAGGGGTTCACCCCTCCACTTT. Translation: CASSWDRGSPLHF.